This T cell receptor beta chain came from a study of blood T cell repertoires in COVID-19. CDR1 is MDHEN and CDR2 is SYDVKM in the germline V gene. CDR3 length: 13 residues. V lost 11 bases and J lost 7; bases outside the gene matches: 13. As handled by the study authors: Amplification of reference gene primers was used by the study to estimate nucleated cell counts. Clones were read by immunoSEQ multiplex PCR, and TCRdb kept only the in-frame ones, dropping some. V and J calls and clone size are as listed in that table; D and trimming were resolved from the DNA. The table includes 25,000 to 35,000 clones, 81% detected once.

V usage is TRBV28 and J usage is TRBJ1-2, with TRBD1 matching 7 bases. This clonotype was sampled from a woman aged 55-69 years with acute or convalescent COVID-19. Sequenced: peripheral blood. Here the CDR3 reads CAAGGGGHRGYTF. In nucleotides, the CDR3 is TGTGCCGCAGGGGGTGGGGGGCACCGTGGCTACACCTTC.